One sample yielded the 21 T cell receptor beta chains listed below, sequenced in a study of blood T cell repertoires in COVID-19. The assay was immunoSEQ multiplex PCR, and TCRdb's table has in-frame clones only and misses some. The sample yields roughly 300,000 clones, nearly 90% seen once. Sequencing input: peripheral blood. The receptor source for this set is a woman aged 30 to 39 with COVID-19, enrolled during active disease.

This chain joins TRBV2 and TRBJ2-7, with 13 bases that match TRBD2. With V trimmed by 3 bases and J by 3 bases, 8 bases remained unmatched. From germline, CDR1 is SNHLY and CDR2 FYNNEI. The CDR3 spans 17 residues. The CDR3 loop reads CASSEPWTSGGRYEQYV. Here the CDR3 DNA reads TGTGCCAGCAGTGAGCCCTGGACTAGCGGGGGACGCTACGAGCAGTACGTC.

The V gene is TRBV24-1, the J gene TRBJ2-5, with 8 bases aligning to TRBD1. The V gene end was trimmed by 4 bases and the J gene end by 3 bases; junction bases not matched to a gene: 3. CDR1 KGHDR and CDR2 SFDVKD come from the germline V gene. CDR3 length equals 14 residues. Written as DNA, the CDR3 is TGTGCCACCAGTGACGGGACAGGAGAAGAGACCCAGTACTTC. This gives the protein CATSDGTGEETQYF.

This clone was recorded only once. This chain uses TRBV4-2 with TRBJ2-2; D gene ambiguous. CDR3 length equals 12 residues. Looked up from germline, CDR1 is LGHNA and CDR2 is YNFKEQ. V lost 2 bases to trimming and J lost 8 bases, with 6 bases between them. The CDR3 nucleotides are TGTGCCAGCAGCCAACCCCCAGGGGAGCTGTTTTTT. It codes for CASSQPPGELFF.

The chain employs TRBV6-5 and TRBJ1-2; 7 bases map to TRBD1. Germline lookup yields CDR1 MNHEY and CDR2 SVGAGI. The CDR3 loop spans 13 amino acids. The V segment lost 5 bases and the J segment 2 bases; nucleotides outside the gene matches: 2. In DNA, the CDR3 is TGTGCCAGCAGTCCGGACAGGAACTATGGCTACACCTTC. Protein: CASSPDRNYGYTF.

The genes are TRBV28 and TRBJ1-3, with 8 bases fitting TRBD1. The CDR3 is made up of 14 amino acids. Germline CDR1 reads MDHEN; CDR2 reads SYDVKM. Trimming removed 9 bases from V and 0 bases from J; junction bases left unmatched: 4. CDR3 protein: CASGTGGSGNTIYF. In DNA, the CDR3 is TGTGCCAGTGGAACAGGGGGCTCTGGAAACACCATATATTTT.

This chain uses TRBV24-1 with TRBJ2-1; TRBD2 matches 10 bases. V shed 5 bases, J shed 9 bases, and the junction held 12 bases outside the gene matches. The CDR3 covers 16 residues. Germline CDR1 KGHDR, CDR2 SFDVKD. The CDR3 is CATSVGSGGRQGEQFF. The CDR3 DNA follows: TGTGCCACCAGTGTGGGTAGCGGGGGGCGACAAGGTGAGCAGTTCTTC.

J is TRBJ1-2 and V is TRBV7-9; TRBD1 might be the D (6 bases). V shed 5 bases and J shed 2 bases, with 12 bases lying between them. The CDR3 spans 14 residues. Germline CDR1 reads SEHNR; CDR2 reads FQNEAQ (reference sequence). The CDR3 reads CASSQWDTNYGYTF. The CDR3 DNA is TGTGCCAGCAGCCAATGGGACACCAACTATGGCTACACCTTC.

This chain links TRBV15 with TRBJ2-7; D perhaps matches TRBD1 (6 bases). V lost 1 base and J lost 5, with 9 bases in between. There are 13 residues in the CDR3. The germline gives CDR1 LNHNV, CDR2 YYDKDF (reference sequence). The CDR3 region has the DNA TGTGCCACCAGCAGAGTGCAGGGGAACGAGCAGTACGTC. Protein sequence: CATSRVQGNEQYV.

The V and J genes are TRBV24-1 and TRBJ2-3, with 9 bases matching TRBD1. The CDR3 is 16 amino acids. CDR1 is KGHDR, CDR2 SFDVKD, per germline. The ends lost 3 bases at V and 3 bases at J; junction bases unmatched: 6. CDR3 DNA: TGTGCCACCAGTGATGCCGACAGGGGGGAGACAGATACGCAGTATTTT. Its protein product is CATSDADRGETDTQYF.

This clone occurred once. The chain has TRBV10-2 and TRBJ1-5; D is perhaps TRBD1 (5 bases). Germline assignment: CDR1 WSHSY and CDR2 SAAADI. Trimming took off 7 bases at V and 2 bases at J, with 12 bases between the two ends. CDR3 length: 14 residues. DNA for the CDR3: TGCGCCAGCAACCCGGGGGGTGGCAATCAGCCCCAGCATTTT. Translated, it gives CASNPGGGNQPQHF.

V is TRBV11-1 and J is TRBJ2-7; TRBD1 matches 7 bases. Germline V CDR1 and CDR2: SGHAT, FQDESV (reference sequence). Unmatched junction bases numbered 7, after V lost 8 bases and J lost 3 bases. The CDR3 is made up of 13 amino acids. Here the CDR3 reads CASREAGGYEQYF. Written as DNA, the CDR3 is TGTGCCAGCCGAGAGGCAGGGGGCTACGAGCAGTACTTC.

This rearrangement joins TRBV7-2 to TRBJ2-2; D is possibly TRBD1 (6 bases). CDR3 length: 16 amino acids. Germline V lookup: CDR1 SGHTA, CDR2 FQGNSA. Trimming cost V 2 bases and J 2 bases, with 12 bases left between them. CDR3 sequence reads: CASSLRRGSNTGELFF. DNA of the CDR3: TGTGCCAGCAGCTTACGCAGGGGCTCAAACACCGGGGAGCTGTTTTTT. The whole variable domain, remainder taken from reference TRBV7-2 and TRBJ2-2, is GAGVSQSPSNKVTEKGKDVELRCDPISGHTALYWYRQSLGQGLEFLIYFQGNSAPDKSGLPSDRFSAERTGGSVSTLTIQRTQQEDSAVYLCASSLRRGSNTGELFFGEGSRLTVL.

V and J are TRBV20-1 and TRBJ1-2; 7 bases are shared with TRBD1. The germline V gene encodes CDR1 DFQATT and CDR2 SNEGSKA (reference sequence). There are 15 residues in the CDR3. With V trimmed by 3 bases and J by 2 bases, 9 bases remained unmatched. CDR3 DNA sequence: TGCAGTGCTAGTATAGGGGGCTTAGTCAACTATGGCTACACCTTC. Amino acid sequence: CSASIGGLVNYGYTF.

The CDR3 DNA reads TGTGCCAGCAGCCGGGGGTTACGCACAGATACGCAGTATTTT. Encoded protein: CASSRGLRTDTQYF. The chain couples TRBV27 to TRBJ2-3; a weak D match, TRBD2 (6 bases). Germline CDR1 MNHEY, CDR2 SMNVEV (reference sequence). The V and J ends lost 6 bases and 1 base respectively, with 11 bases between them. The CDR3 is 14 amino acids.

The rearrangement joins TRBV5-1 to TRBJ2-5; no clear D gene. The CDR3 consists of 17 residues. V was shortened by 6 bases and J by 0 bases, with 21 bases between the two germline ends. CDR1 is SGHRS, CDR2 YFSETQ, per germline. CDR3 residues: CASKVMRKVGNQETQYF. The DNA for the CDR3 is TGCGCCAGCAAGGTAATGAGGAAAGTGGGTAACCAAGAGACCCAGTACTTC.

The V and J genes are TRBV28 and TRBJ1-2; tentatively, D is TRBD1 (6 bases). The germline V gene has CDR1 MDHEN and CDR2 SYDVKM. The germline V and J ends were trimmed by 10 bases and 0 bases, with 12 bases remaining between them. The CDR3 is made up of 13 amino acids. For the CDR3, the DNA is TGTGCCACCAGGACAGACTCTAACTATGGCTACACCTTC. It is translated as CATRTDSNYGYTF.

This rearrangement joins TRBV11-3 to TRBJ2-2, with 7 bases identical to TRBD1. The V gene's germline CDR1 is SGHNT and CDR2 YENEEA. This CDR3 comprises 15 residues. The junction had 5 bases not matched to a gene; V was cut back by 7 bases and J by 0 bases. The CDR3 DNA reads TGTGCCAGCAATAGAGGGACAGCGAACACCGGGGAGCTGTTTTTT. The encoded protein is CASNRGTANTGELFF.

The chain joins TRBV12-3 or TRBV12-4 to TRBJ2-5; D not resolved. The length of the CDR3 is 13 residues. Trimming left V 2 bases short and J 2 bases short, with 6 bases between. CDR3 sequence reads: CASSLTRQETQYF. CDR3 bases: TGTGCCAGCAGTTTAACGAGACAAGAGACCCAGTACTTC.

This clone was seen a few times. The rearrangement links TRBV27 to TRBJ2-1, with a tentative D call TRBD2 (6 bases). V shed 5 bases and J shed 5 bases, with 16 bases lying between them. Germline lookup yields CDR1 MNHEY and CDR2 SMNVEV (reference sequence). The CDR3 sequence is 15 residues long. DNA for the CDR3: TGTGCCAGCAGTCGCGGAGGGGAGACAGACAATGAGCAGTTCTTC. This codes for CASSRGGETDNEQFF.

Written as DNA, the CDR3 is TGTGCCAGCAGCTTGGGCCGGCAGGCTAACTATGGCTACACCTTC. This gives the protein CASSLGRQANYGYTF. J is TRBJ1-2 and V is TRBV7-2; the D is unclear. The V and J ends lost 3 bases and 0 bases respectively, with 11 bases between them. CDR3 length: 15 residues. From germline, CDR1 is SGHTA and CDR2 FQGNSA. Together with reference TRBV7-2 and TRBJ1-2, the CDR3 gives the full variable domain: GAGVSQSPSNKVTEKGKDVELRCDPISGHTALYWYRQSLGQGLEFLIYFQGNSAPDKSGLPSDRFSAERTGGSVSTLTIQRTQQEDSAVYLCASSLGRQANYGYTFGSGTRLTVV.

The chain recombines TRBV5-1 with TRBJ2-5; 10 nucleotides match TRBD1. Unmatched junction bases numbered 4, after V lost 4 bases and J lost 4 bases. This CDR3 region has 14 residues. Germline V lookup: CDR1 SGHRS, CDR2 YFSETQ. The CDR3 nucleotides are TGCGCCAGCAGCCCCGGACAGGGGGGAGAGACCCAGTACTTC. It translates to CASSPGQGGETQYF.